A single sample is the source of the 25 T cell receptor beta chains below, sequenced in a study of blood T cells in healthy people across ages. Next came a second PCR, run for about 7 to 11 cycles, which used a sample-barcoded 5' primer along with a J-beta primer mix. TCRdb itself ran the 5' RACE reads through MiXCR, one entry per CDR3 protein. This sample has fewer than 2,000,000 distinct CDR3 sequences; about two fifths occur once, and the top ten carry more than 20%. The sample comprised blood. The receptors were sampled from a human donor in good health.

This clonotype has just a few counts. The chain's CDR3 is CASSLLLGGGTEAFF. CDR3 DNA sequence: TGTGCCAGCAGTTTATTATTGGGCGGCGGCACTGAAGCTTTCTTT. The chain is built from TRBV12-3 or TRBV12-4 and TRBJ1-1; D ambiguous. V shed 2 bases and J shed 4 bases, with 14 bases lying between them. The CDR3 spans 15 residues.

This clonotype was counted a few times. The rearrangement joins TRBV6-6 to TRBJ2-7; D may be TRBD2 (5 bases). Germline V lookup: CDR1 MNHNY, CDR2 SVGAGI (reference sequence). The CDR3 spans 15 residues. V lost 6 bases to trimming and J lost 2 bases, with 17 bases between them. CDR3 protein: CASSLGVGVAYEQYF. The DNA of the CDR3 is TGTGCCAGCAGCCTGGGAGTTGGCGTAGCCTACGAGCAGTACTTC.

The chain combines TRBV5-6 with TRBJ1-2; D is undetermined. Germline loops: CDR1 SGHDT, CDR2 YYEEEE. The germline V and J ends were trimmed by 3 bases and 1 base, with 10 bases remaining between them. The CDR3 consists of 14 residues. CDR3 sequence (DNA): TGTGCCAGCAGCTATACAGCGATTAACTATGGCTACACCTTC. As protein: CASSYTAINYGYTF.

The CDR3 region has the DNA TGTGCCAGCAGCTTCTTAGGTAGCGTTGGGGAGACCCAGTACTTC. It translates to CASSFLGSVGETQYF. The chain employs TRBV7-3 and TRBJ2-5, with D tentatively TRBD2 (5 bases). The V end lost 3 bases, the J end lost 5 bases, and 16 bases lay between the germline ends. CDR1 SGHTA and CDR2 FQGTGA come from the germline V gene. CDR3 size: 15 residues.

V usage is TRBV20-1 and J usage is TRBJ1-2, with D unresolved. The germline V gene encodes CDR1 DFQATT and CDR2 SNEGSKA (reference sequence). Trimming left V 0 bases short and J 4 bases short, with 12 bases between. The CDR3 is made up of 14 amino acids. CDR3 protein: CSARDERAGYGYTF. The DNA for the CDR3 is TGCAGTGCTAGAGATGAGCGGGCCGGCTATGGCTACACCTTC.

This clonotype has just a few counts. This sequence joins TRBV10-3 and TRBJ2-3; D call uncertain. CDR3 length equals 13 residues. Germline V gene data show CDR1 as ENHRY and CDR2 as SYGVKD. Trimming cost V 9 bases and J 5 bases, with 15 bases left between them. The CDR3 nucleotides read TGTGCCATTGCCCGCGGTAGTCGAGATACGCAGTATTTT. This gives the protein CAIARGSRDTQYF.

A few counts support this clonotype. J is TRBJ2-5 and V is TRBV5-5; D is undetermined. The DNA end lines up better with TRBJ2-7; the J call may be wrong. This CDR3 has 14 amino acids. Germline CDR1 is SGHKS and CDR2 is YYEKEE (reference sequence). This CDR3 is CASSGDLKPYEQYF. The DNA of the CDR3 is TGTGCCAGCAGCGGAGACTTAAAACCCTACGAGCAGTACTTC.

The chain uses TRBV7-3 and TRBJ1-1; 7 nucleotides agree with TRBD1. The V segment lost 4 bases and the J segment 5 bases; nucleotides outside the gene matches: 7. This CDR3 contains 14 residues. Germline V gene sequence: CDR1 SGHTA, CDR2 FQGTGA. CDR3 DNA sequence: TGTGCCAGCAGCTCAAACCTACAGGGGACTGAAGCTTTCTTT. Translated: CASSSNLQGTEAFF.

This clonotype has just a few counts. This sequence joins TRBV10-3 and TRBJ2-5; perhaps TRBD2 as D (6 bases). The V gene's germline CDR1 is ENHRY and CDR2 SYGVKD. Deletions cut 5 bases from V and 5 bases from J, with 15 bases between. The CDR3 runs 14 residues. The chain's CDR3 is CAISRTILRETQYF. Written as DNA, the CDR3 is TGTGCCATCAGTAGGACTATTCTTCGGGAGACCCAGTACTTC.

This clonotype came up a few times. The chain joins TRBV20-1 to TRBJ1-2; D is possibly TRBD1 (5 bases). The germline V gene has CDR1 DFQATT and CDR2 SNEGSKA (reference sequence). With 0 bases removed from V and 1 base from J, the gap between germline ends came to 18 bases. The CDR3 has 17 amino acids. The CDR3 region is CSARDWGVTSFNYGYTF. As DNA, the CDR3 is TGCAGTGCTAGAGATTGGGGGGTCACCTCATTTAACTATGGCTACACCTTC.

V is TRBV7-2 and J is TRBJ2-4; 8 nucleotides agree with TRBD2. Matching the DNA end better, TRBJ2-5 makes the J call doubtful. The length of the CDR3 is 18 residues. Germline assignment: CDR1 SGHTA and CDR2 FQGNSA. Written as DNA, the CDR3 is TGTGCCAGCAGCTTAGATAGAATAGCGGGGAGGCGTGAGGAGACCCAGTACTTC. As protein: CASSLDRIAGRREETQYF.

This clonotype was counted between two and nine times. The chain combines TRBV10-3 with TRBJ2-7, with D maybe TRBD1 (5 bases). There are 14 residues in the CDR3. V dropped 1 base and J dropped 3 bases, with 10 bases sitting between them. The germline V gene encodes CDR1 ENHRY and CDR2 SYGVKD. The CDR3 spells CAISELRQNYEQYF. CDR3 coding DNA: TGTGCCATCAGTGAGTTAAGACAGAACTACGAGCAGTACTTC.

The V and J genes are TRBV7-2 and TRBJ2-7, with TRBD2 identical over 8 bases. The CDR3 consists of 15 residues. Germline V gene data show CDR1 as SGHTA and CDR2 as FQGNSA. The ends lost 5 bases at V and 7 bases at J; junction bases unmatched: 13. The CDR3 loop is CASSGRASGPQEQYF. In DNA, the CDR3 is TGTGCCAGCAGCGGTCGCGCTAGCGGGCCTCAGGAGCAGTACTTC.

The chain joins TRBV12-3 or TRBV12-4 to TRBJ1-1; D is possibly TRBD1 (5 bases). Between the trimmed V and J ends, which lost 8 bases and 0 bases, there was a span of 25 bases. The CDR3 extends over 18 amino acids. CDR3 amino acids: CASYRDWGGGGMNTEAFF. The CDR3 DNA is TGTGCCAGCTACCGGGATTGGGGGGGGGGAGGTATGAACACTGAAGCTTTCTTT.

This chain uses TRBV5-1 with TRBJ2-1, with 9 bases identical to TRBD1. V was pared by 5 bases and J by 4 bases, with 13 bases of the junction left unmatched. The CDR3 contains 17 residues. CDR1 is SGHRS, CDR2 YFSETQ, per germline. The CDR3 DNA reads as TGCGCCAGCAGTTTAGAGACCGCGGGACAGGGATACAATGAGCAGTTCTTC. Encoded protein: CASSLETAGQGYNEQFF.

The CDR3 region has the DNA TGTGCCTGGAGTAGGGGGTTAAACAGGGGGTCCTACGAGCAGTACTTC. Residues: CAWSRGLNRGSYEQYF. The V gene is TRBV30, the J gene TRBJ2-7; 8 nucleotides align to TRBD1. CDR1 and CDR2 from the germline V gene are GTSNPN and SVGIG (reference sequence). CDR3 size: 16 residues. Unmatched junction bases numbered 10, after V lost 2 bases and J lost 1 base. Together with reference TRBV30 and TRBJ2-7, the CDR3 gives the full variable domain: SQTIHQWPATLVQPVGSPLSLECTVEGTSNPNLYWYRQAAGRGLQLLFYSVGIGQISSEVPQNLSASRPQDRQFILSSKKLLLSDSGFYLCAWSRGLNRGSYEQYFGPGTRLTVT.

The chain employs TRBV6-2 or TRBV6-3 and TRBJ1-1; a possible D gene is TRBD1 (5 bases). Germline lookup yields CDR1 MNHEY and CDR2 SVGEGT. The CDR3 spans 16 residues. V was cut by 10 bases and J by 0 bases, with 21 bases left in between. The CDR3: CATLDATGRMNTEAFF. The CDR3, as DNA: TGTGCCACATTAGACGCTACAGGACGCATGAACACTGAAGCTTTCTTT.

The chain employs TRBV7-2 and TRBJ1-4; D remains ambiguous. The germline V and J ends were trimmed by 6 bases and 6 bases, with 14 bases remaining between them. Germline values: CDR1 SGHTA, CDR2 FQGNSA. CDR3 length: 14 amino acids. The CDR3 reads CASSFGVGDEKLFF. The DNA of the CDR3 is TGTGCCAGCAGTTTCGGAGTTGGCGATGAAAAACTGTTTTTT.

In its sample, this clonotype was seen a few times. The CDR3, as DNA: TGTGCCAGCAGAACAGGGGACCCCTACGAGCAGTACTTC. It yields the protein CASRTGDPYEQYF. The rearrangement joins TRBV6-5 to TRBJ2-7; the match to TRBD1 covers 7 bases. Per germline, CDR1 MNHEY and CDR2 SVGAGI. This CDR3 is built from 13 residues. Trimming at V came to 6 bases and at J to 2 bases, leaving 4 bases not matched to a gene.

This clonotype was seen only a few times. The chain has TRBV12-3 or TRBV12-4 and TRBJ1-1, with D perhaps matching TRBD1 (5 bases). CDR3 length: 22 residues. The V end was cut by 7 bases, the J end by 1 base, with 37 bases between. DNA of the CDR3: TGTGCCAGCAATAGAATCTTTGGGGCAGGGTCACCCTGGGTATTAAGGAACACTGAAGCTTTCTTT. It specifies CASNRIFGAGSPWVLRNTEAFF.

The chain is built from TRBV3-1 and TRBJ2-7; D call uncertain. Trimming took 3 bases from V and 0 from J, leaving 9 bases between them. This CDR3 comprises 14 residues. Germline V gives CDR1 LGHDT, CDR2 YNNKEL (reference sequence). DNA for the CDR3: TGTGCCAGCAGCCATGGACCGCACTCCTACGAGCAGTACTTC. Residues: CASSHGPHSYEQYF.

The V and J genes are TRBV9 and TRBJ1-6, with TRBD1 matching over 7 bases. The germline gives CDR1 SGDLS, CDR2 YYNGEE. This CDR3 has 15 residues. Trimming cost V 5 bases and J 6 bases; bases outside gene matches: 8. The CDR3, as DNA: TGTGCCAGCAGTGGGGTGGGGACAGCTAATTCACCCCTCCACTTT. This encodes CASSGVGTANSPLHF.

The chain links TRBV6-2 or TRBV6-3 to TRBJ2-5, with 8 bases lining up with TRBD2. This CDR3 is 12 amino acids long. J lost 5 bases, V lost 7 bases, and 3 bases had no gene match. Germline CDR1 reads MNHEY; CDR2 reads SVGEGT. The CDR3 nucleotides read TGTGCCAGCACCGGGAGGGGGGAGACCCAGTACTTC. Translated: CASTGRGETQYF.

V and J are TRBV28 and TRBJ2-7; weak D call: TRBD2 (6 bases). The CDR3 loop spans 14 amino acids. V dropped 2 bases and J dropped 4 bases, with 12 bases sitting between them. The V gene's germline CDR1 is MDHEN and CDR2 SYDVKM. The CDR3 spells CASSLTLRGYEQYF. CDR3 DNA: TGTGCCAGCAGTTTAACCTTGCGGGGTTACGAGCAGTACTTC.

The gene calls are TRBV5-1 and TRBJ1-1; no firm D call. Per germline, CDR1 SGHRS and CDR2 YFSETQ. The CDR3 consists of 15 residues. V lost 0 bases, J lost 1 base, and 10 bases lay in between. The CDR3, as DNA: TGCGCCAGCAGCTTGGCCTCAGCCCCGAACACTGAAGCTTTCTTT. This translates into CASSLASAPNTEAFF.